The 20 T cell receptor beta chains presented below share a single source sample, sequenced in a study of cytomegalovirus exposure and HLA in healthy donors. It was with 60 Vbeta and 13 Jbeta primers that the PCR ran. The table came from immunoSEQ multiplex PCR; TCRdb's copy has only in-frame clones and leaves some out. The data show roughly 93,000 clones, with over 70% seen just once and roughly 9.7% held by the top ten. Sequenced: PBMCs. The receptors come from a man aged 18 to 30 in good health and CMV-seropositive.

J is TRBJ2-3 and V is TRBV11-2; D may be TRBD2 (7 bases). Germline CDR1 SGHAT, CDR2 FQNNGV. Trimming stripped 1 base from V and 5 bases from J, with 13 bases between. CDR3 size: 15 residues. The CDR3 is CASSLVRGARDTQYF. In DNA, the CDR3 is TGTGCCAGCAGCTTAGTCCGGGGGGCGCGAGATACGCAGTATTTT. Full variable domain (remainder filled in from reference TRBV11-2 and TRBJ2-3): EAGVAQSPRYKIIEKRQSVAFWCNPISGHATLYWYQQILGQGPKLLIQFQNNGVVDDSQLPKDRFSAERLKGVDSTLKIQPAKLEDSAVYLCASSLVRGARDTQYFGPGTRLTVL.

The chain uses TRBV6-1 and TRBJ1-5, with a possible D match to TRBD1 (5 bases). V was shortened by 5 bases and J by 0 bases, with 11 bases between the two germline ends. This CDR3 region has 15 residues. The germline V gene encodes CDR1 MNHNS and CDR2 SASEGT. CDR3 in DNA: TGTGCCAGCAGTCAGGGACTTAGTAGCAATCAGCCCCAGCATTTT. Translated: CASSQGLSSNQPQHF.

This clone was observed a single time. The rearrangement joins TRBV9 to TRBJ2-3; TRBD2 matches at 7 bases. Trimming at V came to 6 bases and at J to 0 bases, leaving 4 bases not matched to a gene. CDR3 size: 14 residues. CDR1 SGDLS and CDR2 YYNGEE come from the germline V gene. The CDR3 bases are TGTGCCAGCAACCGAGCGGGGAGCACAGATACGCAGTATTTT. Residues: CASNRAGSTDTQYF. The variable domain in full, with the rest retrieved from reference TRBV9 and TRBJ2-3, is DSGVTQTPKHLITATGQRVTLRCSPRSGDLSVYWYQQSLDQGLQFLIQYYNGEERAKGNILERFSAQQFPDLHSELNLSSLELGDSALYFCASNRAGSTDTQYFGPGTRLTVL.

This chain uses TRBV7-6 with TRBJ1-4, with 10 bases that match TRBD1. CDR3 length: 14 amino acids. The V gene's germline CDR1 is SGHVS and CDR2 FNYEAQ. V was pared by 3 bases and J by 5 bases, with 0 bases of the junction left unmatched. The CDR3 bases are TGTGCCAGCAGCTTGGGACAGGGGAATGAAAAACTGTTTTTT. Its translation is CASSLGQGNEKLFF.

The V and J genes are TRBV25-1 and TRBJ1-6, with D maybe TRBD1 (6 bases). The CDR3 contains 12 residues. The germline V gene has CDR1 MGHDK and CDR2 SYGVNS. V lost 6 bases, J lost 7 bases, and 7 bases lay in between. Here the CDR3 DNA reads TGTGCCAGCAGAACAGGGAATTCACCCCTCCACTTT. Its translation: CASRTGNSPLHF.

V gene TRBV5-1 combines with J gene TRBJ1-4, with TRBD1 as a possible D gene (5 bases). The CDR3 consists of 14 residues. The V end was cut by 0 bases, the J end by 5 bases, with 8 bases between. The germline V gene encodes CDR1 SGHRS and CDR2 YFSETQ. The CDR3 bases are TGCGCCAGCAGCTTGGGACAGTTAAATGAAAAACTGTTTTTT. Protein product: CASSLGQLNEKLFF.

J is TRBJ2-1 and V is TRBV30; 10 bases fit TRBD2. J lost 7 bases, V lost 8 bases, and 11 bases had no gene match. CDR1 is GTSNPN and CDR2 is SVGIG in the germline V gene (reference sequence). The CDR3 loop spans 14 amino acids. CDR3 nucleotide sequence: TGTGCCGGGAACTTAGCGGGGGGCGGGAATGAGCAGTTCTTC. This encodes CAGNLAGGGNEQFF. Variable domain in full (rest from reference TRBV30 and TRBJ2-1): SQTIHQWPATLVQPVGSPLSLECTVEGTSNPNLYWYRQAAGRGLQLLFYSVGIGQISSEVPQNLSASRPQDRQFILSSKKLLLSDSGFYLCAGNLAGGGNEQFFGPGTRLTVL.

CDR3 sequence: CASSLGTRDPSNQPQHF. The CDR3 DNA sequence: TGTGCCAGCAGCTTGGGGACAAGGGATCCTAGCAATCAGCCCCAGCATTTT. This rearrangement joins TRBV7-9 to TRBJ1-5, with TRBD1 as a possible D gene (6 bases). With 3 bases removed from V and 0 bases from J, the gap between germline ends came to 15 bases. This CDR3 is built from 17 residues. Germline values: CDR1 SEHNR, CDR2 FQNEAQ (reference sequence).

This clone appeared once. J is TRBJ2-7 and V is TRBV7-6, with 8 bases identical to TRBD1. Trimming took 5 bases from V and 3 from J; bases not matched to a gene: 3. The CDR3 has 13 amino acids. Germline lookup yields CDR1 SGHVS and CDR2 FNYEAQ. The CDR3 DNA reads as TGTGCCAGCAGCGAACAGGGGGACTACGAGCAGTACTTC. Its protein product is CASSEQGDYEQYF.

The rearrangement links TRBV19 to TRBJ2-7; TRBD1 aligns across 8 bases. This CDR3 is 14 amino acids long. Germline V gene lookup returns CDR1 LNHDA and CDR2 SQIVND (reference sequence). After removal of 3 bases from V and 3 bases from J, the junction contained 4 bases not matched to a gene. CDR3 sequence (DNA): TGTGCCAGTAGTATCGGACAGGGTGGCTACGAGCAGTACTTC. It is translated as CASSIGQGGYEQYF.

The chain is built from TRBV27 and TRBJ1-6; a possible D gene is TRBD1 (5 bases). V was trimmed by 1 base and J by 11 bases, leaving 15 bases between them. The CDR3 sequence is 15 residues long. Germline CDR1 MNHEY, CDR2 SMNVEV (reference sequence). CDR3 residues: CASSLWGQGDPPLHF. In DNA form, the CDR3 reads TGTGCCAGCAGTTTATGGGGTCAAGGGGATCCACCCCTCCACTTT.

The rearrangement joins TRBV7-7 to TRBJ2-5, with a tentative D call TRBD2 (6 bases). The CDR3 spans 12 residues. The V end was cut by 5 bases, the J end by 5 bases, with 9 bases between. Germline V gives CDR1 SSHAT, CDR2 FNYEAQ (reference sequence). CDR3 coding DNA: TGTGCCAGCAGCAGGGACTTCGAGACCCAGTACTTC. As protein: CASSRDFETQYF.

This sequence joins TRBV6-1 and TRBJ1-1, with 8 nucleotides matching TRBD1. The germline V gene has CDR1 MNHNS and CDR2 SASEGT. The CDR3 is 14 residues long. V lost 7 bases, J lost 0 bases, and 4 bases stayed unmatched. CDR3 in amino acids: CASNLDRVNTEAFF. In DNA form, the CDR3 reads TGTGCCAGCAATCTGGACAGGGTGAACACTGAAGCTTTCTTT.

A word on this clone: A junction boundary mismatches the germline segment, possibly from a read error. CDR3: CASSYSPTGSGGYTF. The CDR3 nucleotides read TGTGCCAGCAGCTACTCACCAACAGGGAGTGGGGGCTACACCTTC. This chain joins TRBV6-5 and TRBJ1-2, with TRBD1 as a possible D gene (6 bases). The length of the CDR3 is 15 residues. Per the germline V gene, CDR1 is MNHEY and CDR2 is SVGAGI.

V and J are TRBV6-4 and TRBJ2-1; maybe TRBD1 (6 bases). This CDR3 contains 15 residues. Germline V lookup: CDR1 MRHNA, CDR2 SNTAGT. The germline V and J ends were trimmed by 6 bases and 5 bases, with 17 bases remaining between them. This chain's CDR3 is CASRPTGRAHNEQFF. The CDR3 DNA reads TGTGCCAGCAGACCTACAGGGCGGGCCCACAATGAGCAGTTCTTC.

V and J are TRBV30 and TRBJ1-2; 8 positions agree with TRBD1. CDR3 length: 15 amino acids. With V trimmed by 0 bases and J by 7 bases, 10 bases remained unmatched. The germline gives CDR1 GTSNPN, CDR2 SVGIG (reference sequence). The CDR3 loop reads CAWSVQGATSIGYTF. The CDR3, as DNA: TGTGCCTGGAGTGTCCAGGGGGCCACCTCAATTGGCTACACCTTC. The variable domain in full, completed from reference TRBV30 and TRBJ1-2, reads SQTIHQWPATLVQPVGSPLSLECTVEGTSNPNLYWYRQAAGRGLQLLFYSVGIGQISSEVPQNLSASRPQDRQFILSSKKLLLSDSGFYLCAWSVQGATSIGYTFGSGTRLTVV.

There are a few counts of this clone. CDR3 DNA sequence: TGTGCCATCAGTGAGTCGATTTATCAGGGGGTGAACACTGAAGCTTTCTTT. Amino acids: CAISESIYQGVNTEAFF. V gene TRBV10-3 combines with J gene TRBJ1-1; 7 nucleotides match TRBD1. The V gene's germline CDR1 is ENHRY and CDR2 SYGVKD. Losses at the gene ends were 0 bases for V and 0 bases for J; bases not matched to a gene: 7. CDR3 size: 17 residues.

CDR3 bases: TGTGCCTGGAGTCGAGGAGATACGCAGTATTTT. This encodes CAWSRGDTQYF. V is TRBV30 and J is TRBJ2-3; D is undetermined. Germline CDR1 and CDR2: GTSNPN and SVGIG (reference sequence). The length of the CDR3 is 11 residues. V dropped 2 bases and J dropped 5 bases, with 5 bases sitting between them.

This chain's CDR3 is CSVAGGSGTLYEQYF. The CDR3 DNA reads as TGCAGCGTTGCGGGAGGGTCTGGGACCCTCTACGAGCAGTACTTC. The V and J genes are TRBV29-1 and TRBJ2-7; 8 nucleotides line up with TRBD2. After removal of 4 bases from V and 3 bases from J, the junction contained 11 bases not matched to a gene. CDR3 size: 15 residues. Germline V gene data show CDR1 as SQVTM and CDR2 as ANQGSEA.

V usage is TRBV18 and J usage is TRBJ1-6, with a weak D call TRBD1 (6 bases). The CDR3 extends over 15 amino acids. V was pared by 5 bases and J by 7 bases, with 15 bases between. Germline V gives CDR1 KGHSH, CDR2 LQKENI. CDR3 DNA sequence: TGTGCCAGCTCAGTCCTACAGGGTGAGAATTCACCCCTCCACTTT. Translated, it gives CASSVLQGENSPLHF.